This T cell receptor (beta chain) was documented in a study of shared clonotypes between healthy human individuals. As for the study in general: Every donor yielded three CD4 naive, three CD4 memory, two CD8 naive and one CD8 memory plate. Study conclusions and caveats: The sampled material consisted only of blood, and tissue repertoires are likely to differ.

From CD4+ cells came CD45RA+ naive and CD45RA-negative memory subsets. Libraries were prepared by immunoSEQ multiplex PCR; TCRdb keeps only in-frame clonotypes and omits some of them. The sample carries about 1 million clones, approximately 70% recorded once. V lost 3 bases, J lost 3 bases, and 14 bases lay in between. Germline V gene data show CDR1 as MNHNS and CDR2 as SASEGT. This CDR3 is 16 amino acids long. Regarding this clone: Its antigen is not known.

The sample comprised memory CD4+ T cells sorted from blood. Subset: CD45RA-negative fraction. This sequence joins TRBV6-1 and TRBJ2-2; D uncertain. This sequence originates from a man aged 18 to 29 in good health. The CDR3 sequence is CASSDSWVYYTGELFF. As DNA, the CDR3 is TGTGCCAGCAGTGATTCGTGGGTCTACTACACCGGGGAGCTGTTTTTT.